This T cell receptor (beta chain) stems from a study of shared clonotypes between healthy human individuals. Study as a whole: In total, the donors were a couple of women and a few men aged 18 to 49.

The run depth of the assay was deep. The method was immunoSEQ multiplex PCR; TCRdb's version includes in-frame clones alone and lacks a portion of them. The repertoire includes fewer than 650,000 clones, around 78% of them detected once, and 12% sits in the top ten. CDR3 length: 13 amino acids. The V and J ends lost 6 bases and 8 bases respectively, with 16 bases between them. The germline V gene has CDR1 MDHEN and CDR2 SYDVKM. The receptor's source is a woman aged 40 to 49 in good health. Some clones in this sample may be carry-over from other donors' samples. Material for sequencing was PBMCs. The chain links TRBV28 to TRBJ1-2, with a possible D match to TRBD1 (5 bases). CDR3: CASSSGASRGYTF. As DNA, the CDR3 is TGTGCCAGCAGCTCCGGGGCCTCAAGAGGCTACACCTTC.